Listed below are T cell receptor beta chains from one sample, sequenced in a study of OX40 agonist ivuxolimab in advanced cancers. Profiled with immunoSEQ multiplex PCR; TCRdb holds only in-frame clones, not every one. The sample contains 55,000 to 80,000 clones, about 88% of which appear only once. Sample: CD4+ or CD8+ T cells sorted from blood, taken in a trial of the OX40 agonist ivuxolimab. These receptors came from an adult with an advanced solid tumor such as melanoma, head and neck, liver or kidney cancer. Both conserved end residues are part of each CDR3. D genes are given only for firm matches. Where a row states a size, it is once, few, many or the class of an expanded clone; other rows omit it.

D gene,J gene,V gene,clone size,CDR3 protein,CDR3 DNA
TRBD1,TRBJ2-7,TRBV5-6,NA,CASSFFRDRGSEQYF,TGTGCCAGCAGCTTTTTCCGGGACAGGGGCTCCGAGCAGTACTTC
NA,TRBJ1-2,TRBV7-9,NA,CASSLGVWSRDTF,TGTGCCAGCAGCTTAGGGGTCTGGTCTAGGGACACCTTC
NA,TRBJ2-5,TRBV5-6,NA,CASSLAGAQETQYF,TGTGCCAGCAGCTTGGCCGGGGCTCAAGAGACCCAGTACTTC
NA,TRBJ2-7,TRBV7-2,NA,CASSLARYEQYF,TGTGCCAGCAGCTTAGCTAGGTACGAGCAGTACTTC
NA,TRBJ1-2,TRBV29-1,few,CSVGRSSSNYGYTF,TGCAGCGTTGGTCGCAGCTCATCTAACTATGGCTACACCTTC
NA,TRBJ2-1,TRBV6-5,NA,CASSYGPEQFF,TGTGCCAGCAGTTACGGGCCGGAGCAGTTCTTC
TRBD2,TRBJ2-1,TRBV11-3,NA,CASSRDYQNEQFF,TGTGCCAGCAGTCGGGACTACCAAAATGAGCAGTTCTTC
TRBD2,TRBJ2-2,TRBV7-3,NA,CASSLTPSGGSTGELFF,TGTGCCAGCAGCTTAACCCCTAGCGGGGGTTCAACCGGGGAGCTGTTTTTT
NA,TRBJ2-5,TRBV19,NA,CASSITRGRLQETQYF,TGTGCCAGTAGTATAACAAGGGGCAGATTGCAAGAGACCCAGTACTTC
NA,TRBJ1-1,TRBV29-1,NA,CSVLGGGGTEAFF,TGCAGCGTTTTAGGGGGAGGGGGGACTGAAGCTTTCTTT
TRBD1,TRBJ1-2,TRBV7-8,NA,CASSNLTGGYGYTF,TGTGCCAGCAGCAACCTGACAGGGGGCTATGGCTACACCTTC
NA,TRBJ2-2,TRBV7-3,NA,CASSPRNTGELFF,TGTGCCAGCAGCCCCCGAAACACCGGGGAGCTGTTTTTT
NA,TRBJ1-4,TRBV5-4,NA,CASSATVVGEKLFF,TGTGCCAGCAGCGCGACTGTCGTCGGGGAAAAACTGTTTTTT
NA,TRBJ1-2,TRBV7-2,NA,CASSLGTGYGYTF,TGTGCCAGCAGCCTAGGGACGGGGTATGGCTACACCTTC
NA,TRBJ1-4,TRBV9,NA,CASNVAPGGGAGEKLFF,TGTGCCAGCAACGTAGCCCCCGGGGGAGGGGCAGGTGAAAAACTGTTTTTT
NA,TRBJ2-3,TRBV29-1,NA,CSAGRVSDTQYF,TGCAGCGCAGGACGCGTTTCAGATACGCAGTATTTT
TRBD1,TRBJ1-2,TRBV5-1,NA,CASSFGGQWRVTF,TGCGCCAGCAGCTTCGGGGGACAGTGGCGTGTCACCTTC
NA,TRBJ1-5,TRBV19,NA,CASSSLPGSGNQPQHF,TGTGCCAGTAGCTCGCTCCCCGGCTCAGGGAATCAGCCCCAGCATTTT
TRBD1,TRBJ1-2,TRBV5-8,NA,CASSQEVTGYGYTF,TGCGCCAGCAGCCAAGAGGTGACAGGGTATGGCTACACCTTC
NA,TRBJ1-4,TRBV7-9,NA,CASSSQRSHEKLFF,TGTGCCAGCAGCTCCCAGCGTTCTCATGAAAAACTGTTTTTT
TRBD1,TRBJ1-1,TRBV6-5,NA,CASSPRGLTHRWAFF,TGTGCCAGCAGTCCCAGGGGGTTGACCCATCGGTGGGCTTTCTTT
NA,TRBJ2-1,TRBV19,once,CASSFLMGEQFF,TGTGCCAGTAGTTTCCTGATGGGTGAGCAGTTCTTC
TRBD2,TRBJ2-1,TRBV6-4,once,CASGPLGTSGIEQFF,TGTGCCAGCGGTCCCCTCGGGACTAGCGGGATTGAGCAGTTCTTC
NA,TRBJ1-4,TRBV11-2,NA,CASSFGGGAGEKLFF,TGTGCCAGCAGCTTTGGGGGGGGTGCTGGGGAAAAACTGTTTTTT
NA,TRBJ2-7,TRBV6-5,NA,CASSYGYRFYEQYF,TGTGCCAGCAGTTATGGGTATAGGTTTTACGAGCAGTACTTC
TRBD1,TRBJ1-2,TRBV9,NA,CASSVRGDSSNYGYTF,TGTGCCAGCAGCGTACGAGGGGACAGTTCTAACTATGGCTACACCTTC
TRBD2,TRBJ2-4,TRBV19,NA,CASTPAGTLAKNIQYF,TGTGCCAGTACCCCAGCGGGGACTCTAGCCAAAAACATTCAGTACTTC
NA,TRBJ1-6,TRBV7-2,NA,CASSPSLYSPLHF,TGTGCCAGCAGCCCCAGCCTGTATTCACCCCTCCACTTT
NA,TRBJ2-2,TRBV7-9,NA,CASSLGGGTGELFF,TGTGCCAGCAGCTTAGGAGGTGGAACCGGGGAGCTGTTTTTT
NA,TRBJ2-1,TRBV9,NA,CASSVGDQRIQLANNEQFF,TGTGCCAGCAGCGTAGGGGATCAAAGGATCCAACTAGCCAACAATGAGCAGTTCTTC